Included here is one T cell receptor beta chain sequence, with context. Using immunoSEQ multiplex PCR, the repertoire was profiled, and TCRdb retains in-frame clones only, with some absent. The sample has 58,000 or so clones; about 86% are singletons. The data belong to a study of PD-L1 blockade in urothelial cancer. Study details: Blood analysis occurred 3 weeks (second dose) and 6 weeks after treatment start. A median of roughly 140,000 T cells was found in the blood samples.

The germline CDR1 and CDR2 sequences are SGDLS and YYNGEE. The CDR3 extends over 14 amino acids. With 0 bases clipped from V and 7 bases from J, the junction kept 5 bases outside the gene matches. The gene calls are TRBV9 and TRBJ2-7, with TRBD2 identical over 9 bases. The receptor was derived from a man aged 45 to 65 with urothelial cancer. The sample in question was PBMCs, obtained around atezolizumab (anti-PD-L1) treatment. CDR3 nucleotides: TGTGCCAGCAGCGTAGGTAGACTAGCGGTGGAGCAGTACTTC. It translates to CASSVGRLAVEQYF.